These T cell receptor beta chains were read from a single sample in a study of OX40 agonist ivuxolimab in advanced cancers. Using immunoSEQ multiplex PCR, the repertoire was profiled, and TCRdb retains in-frame clones only, with some absent. The sample lists some 96,000 clones; about 91% were seen once. The sample here was CD4+ or CD8+ T cells sorted from blood, taken in a trial of the OX40 agonist ivuxolimab. These receptors all come from an adult with an advanced solid tumor such as melanoma, head and neck, liver or kidney cancer. The CDR3 runs from the conserved cysteine through the conserved F or W. The D gene is left open where the match is weak. Only some rows state a clone size, as once, few, many or a class for expanded clones.

V gene: TRBV7-8; clone size: once; D gene: TRBD1; J gene: TRBJ2-1; CDR3 DNA: TGTGCCAGCAGCTTAGCCACAGGGGTCGATGAGCAGTTCTTC; CDR3 protein: CASSLATGVDEQFF
V gene: TRBV4-1; clone size: .; D gene: TRBD2; J gene: TRBJ2-4; CDR3 DNA: TGCGCCAGCAGCCAAGACGGGAGGGCCGAGGGGGCCAAAAACATTCAGTACTTC; CDR3 protein: CASSQDGRAEGAKNIQYF
V gene: TRBV5-1; clone size: .; D gene: TRBD1; J gene: TRBJ2-1; CDR3 DNA: TGCGCCAGCAGCTTGGGTTGGACAGGGGGTAATGAGCAGTTCTTC; CDR3 protein: CASSLGWTGGNEQFF
V gene: TRBV6-1; clone size: .; D gene: TRBD2; J gene: TRBJ2-1; CDR3 DNA: TGTGCCAGCACCCAGACTAGCGGGAGGGTCAATGAGCAGTTCTTC; CDR3 protein: CASTQTSGRVNEQFF
V gene: TRBV29-1; clone size: .; D gene: TRBD1; J gene: TRBJ1-1; CDR3 DNA: TGCAGCGCCTCCACTCGGGGGACAGGGGGCGAGGGAACTGAAGCTTTCTTT; CDR3 protein: CSASTRGTGGEGTEAFF
V gene: TRBV28; clone size: .; D gene: .; J gene: TRBJ2-7; CDR3 DNA: TGTGCCAGCAGTCTCCAGGGAGTCGCGGGCGAGCAGTACTTC; CDR3 protein: CASSLQGVAGEQYF
V gene: TRBV5-1; clone size: .; D gene: TRBD2; J gene: TRBJ2-1; CDR3 DNA: TGCGCCAGCAGCTTACTAGCGGTCCTTGGAAATGAGCAGTTCTTC; CDR3 protein: CASSLLAVLGNEQFF
V gene: TRBV28; clone size: .; D gene: TRBD1; J gene: TRBJ1-2; CDR3 DNA: TGTGCCAGCGGGGGACAGGGTCACACCTTC; CDR3 protein: CASGGQGHTF
V gene: TRBV5-6; clone size: once; D gene: .; J gene: TRBJ2-1; CDR3 DNA: TGTGCCAGCAGCCCCCAAGGAACGGAGGACTGGTCCTACAATGAGCAGTTCTTC; CDR3 protein: CASSPQGTEDWSYNEQFF
V gene: TRBV9; clone size: .; D gene: .; J gene: TRBJ1-3; CDR3 DNA: TGTGCCAGCAGCCTAACTGGAAACACCATATATTTT; CDR3 protein: CASSLTGNTIYF
V gene: TRBV7-2; clone size: .; D gene: TRBD1; J gene: TRBJ2-7; CDR3 DNA: TGTGCCAGCAGTTCCTACAGGGGATCGTCCTACGAGCAGTACTTC; CDR3 protein: CASSSYRGSSYEQYF
V gene: TRBV27; clone size: .; D gene: .; J gene: TRBJ2-3; CDR3 DNA: TGTGCCAGCAGCCATACAGATACGCAGTATTTT; CDR3 protein: CASSHTDTQYF
V gene: TRBV7-9; clone size: .; D gene: .; J gene: TRBJ1-2; CDR3 DNA: TGTGCCAGCAGCTTAAACGACGGAGGGAGCTACACCTTC; CDR3 protein: CASSLNDGGSYTF
V gene: TRBV10-1; clone size: .; D gene: .; J gene: TRBJ2-2; CDR3 DNA: TGCGCCAGCAGTGACCCTGGCGGTAGGGACCCCGGGGAGCTGTTTTTT; CDR3 protein: CASSDPGGRDPGELFF
V gene: TRBV6-5; clone size: .; D gene: .; J gene: TRBJ2-3; CDR3 DNA: TGTGCCTCGAGAAGCCGGGAACTAGTTAGCGATACGCAGTATTTT; CDR3 protein: CASRSRELVSDTQYF
V gene: TRBV7-8; clone size: .; D gene: .; J gene: TRBJ1-1; CDR3 DNA: TGTGCCAGCAGCTTAGACCGGCAGTTGGCTTTCTTT; CDR3 protein: CASSLDRQLAFF
V gene: TRBV6-6; clone size: .; D gene: TRBD2; J gene: TRBJ2-1; CDR3 DNA: TGTGCCAGCATACCTAGCGGGAGGCCCGCCGATGAGCAGTTCTTC; CDR3 protein: CASIPSGRPADEQFF